This is a list of T cell receptor beta chains from one sample in a study of shared clonotypes between healthy human individuals. The method was immunoSEQ multiplex PCR; TCRdb's version includes in-frame clones alone and lacks a portion of them. The sample carries hundreds of thousands of clones, approximately 97% recorded once. Sequenced sample: naive CD4+ T cells sorted from blood. The receptors were gathered from a woman aged 30 to 39 in good health. CDR3s include the opening cysteine and the closing phenylalanine or tryptophan. D genes are given only for firm matches. The size entry is marked missing in some rows and otherwise reads once, few, many or a size class.

J gene: TRBJ1-5; clone size: NA; D gene: NA; CDR3 length: 13; V gene: TRBV19; CDR3 protein: CASSIGGNQPQHF; CDR3 DNA: TGTGCCAGTAGTATCGGGGGGAATCAGCCCCAGCATTTT
J gene: TRBJ2-5; clone size: NA; D gene: NA; CDR3 length: 14; V gene: TRBV5-1; CDR3 protein: CASSFGPGEETQYF; CDR3 DNA: TGCGCCAGCAGCTTTGGACCGGGGGAAGAGACCCAGTACTTC
J gene: TRBJ1-5; clone size: once; D gene: TRBD1; CDR3 length: 13; V gene: TRBV2; CDR3 protein: CASSGTGDQPQHF; CDR3 DNA: TGTGCCAGCAGTGGGACAGGGGATCAGCCCCAGCATTTT
J gene: TRBJ2-5; clone size: NA; D gene: NA; CDR3 length: 15; V gene: TRBV6-1; CDR3 protein: CASQRGAGATETQYF; CDR3 DNA: TGTGCCAGCCAGAGGGGGGCGGGGGCGACGGAGACCCAGTACTTC
J gene: TRBJ1-5; clone size: NA; D gene: NA; CDR3 length: 17; V gene: TRBV15; CDR3 protein: CATSRITQSGYVQPQHF; CDR3 DNA: TGTGCCACCAGCCGGATAACACAGTCGGGGTACGTTCAGCCCCAGCATTTT
J gene: TRBJ2-2; clone size: NA; D gene: TRBD2; CDR3 length: 16; V gene: TRBV28; CDR3 protein: CASSLPGLAGTGELFF; CDR3 DNA: TGTGCCAGCAGTTTACCGGGACTAGCGGGCACCGGGGAGCTGTTTTTT
J gene: TRBJ1-6; clone size: NA; D gene: NA; CDR3 length: 13; V gene: TRBV27; CDR3 protein: CASSRLAGGPLHF; CDR3 DNA: TGTGCCAGCAGTCGCTTGGCGGGAGGACCCCTCCACTTT
J gene: TRBJ2-7; clone size: NA; D gene: NA; CDR3 length: 14; V gene: TRBV7-9; CDR3 protein: CASSLSASLTKQYF; CDR3 DNA: TGTGCCAGCAGCTTATCCGCGAGCCTAACTAAGCAGTACTTC
J gene: TRBJ2-3; clone size: NA; D gene: TRBD2; CDR3 length: 19; V gene: TRBV7-7; CDR3 protein: CASSPQTPGLAGGQDTQYF; CDR3 DNA: TGTGCCAGCAGCCCACAGACGCCGGGACTAGCGGGAGGGCAAGATACGCAGTATTTT
J gene: TRBJ2-7; clone size: NA; D gene: NA; CDR3 length: 16; V gene: TRBV4-1; CDR3 protein: CASSQPTKAAPYEQYF; CDR3 DNA: TGCGCCAGCAGCCAGCCGACTAAAGCAGCCCCCTACGAGCAGTACTTC
J gene: TRBJ1-1; clone size: NA; D gene: TRBD1; CDR3 length: 14; V gene: TRBV28; CDR3 protein: CASSWTGGRTEAFF; CDR3 DNA: TGTGCCAGCAGTTGGACAGGGGGTCGGACTGAAGCTTTCTTT
J gene: TRBJ1-4; clone size: NA; D gene: TRBD1; CDR3 length: 16; V gene: TRBV5-1; CDR3 protein: CASSSGQVATNEKLFF; CDR3 DNA: TGCGCCAGCAGCTCCGGACAGGTAGCAACTAATGAAAAACTGTTTTTT
J gene: TRBJ2-7; clone size: NA; D gene: TRBD2; CDR3 length: 17; V gene: TRBV7-8; CDR3 protein: CASSPGEGLAGGYEQYF; CDR3 DNA: TGTGCCAGCAGCCCGGGGGAGGGACTAGCGGGAGGATACGAGCAGTACTTC
J gene: TRBJ1-2; clone size: NA; D gene: NA; CDR3 length: 11; V gene: TRBV5-6; CDR3 protein: CASSLSRSYTF; CDR3 DNA: TGTGCCAGCAGCCTAAGTAGGAGTTACACCTTC
J gene: TRBJ2-5; clone size: NA; D gene: NA; CDR3 length: 16; V gene: TRBV5-1; CDR3 protein: CASSLGGLALQETQYF; CDR3 DNA: TGCGCCAGCAGCTTGGGGGGGCTTGCACTCCAAGAGACCCAGTACTTC